Listed below are T cell receptor beta chains from one sample, sequenced in a study of shared clonotypes between healthy human individuals. The table came from immunoSEQ multiplex PCR; TCRdb's copy has only in-frame clones and leaves some out. The table lists about 820,000 clones, nearly 95% of them singletons, with less than 25% in the top ten. Sample: naive CD8+ T cells sorted from blood. Receptors were obtained from a man aged 25 to 45 in good health. Both conserved end residues are part of each CDR3. The D gene is left open where the match is weak. Clone size, where shown, is once, few, many, or a class for clones that have expanded.

CDR3nt	CDR3aa	j_gene	abundance	len	d_gene	v_gene
TGTGCCAGCAGCTTATCCCAGTTAAACAATGAGCAGTTCTTC	CASSLSQLNNEQFF	TRBJ2-1	.	14	.	TRBV7-7
TGCGCCAGCAGCTTCAGGACTAGCGTGGGGGAGACCCAGTACTTC	CASSFRTSVGETQYF	TRBJ2-5	.	15	TRBD2	TRBV5-1
TGTGCCAGCAGTTATCGGGGATTTGGCAATCAGCCCCAGCATTTT	CASSYRGFGNQPQHF	TRBJ1-5	.	15	.	TRBV27
TGTGCCACCAGCAGAGTTGGGGAAACTGAAGCTTTCTTT	CATSRVGETEAFF	TRBJ1-1	.	13	.	TRBV15
TGCGCCAGCGCAGGGGCGGACACTGAAGCTTTCTTT	CASAGADTEAFF	TRBJ1-1	.	12	.	TRBV4-1
TGTGCCTGGAACCCTAGCGGGATACTCACAGATACGCAGTATTTT	CAWNPSGILTDTQYF	TRBJ2-3	.	15	TRBD2	TRBV30
TGTGCCAGCAGTTTTGGGGGGAGCAATCAGCCCCAGCATTTT	CASSFGGSNQPQHF	TRBJ1-5	.	14	.	TRBV27
TGTGCCAGCAGCACGAGGACTAGCGGGACCGGGTTCGGGAATGAGCAGTTCTTC	CASSTRTSGTGFGNEQFF	TRBJ2-1	.	18	TRBD2	TRBV7-2
TGTGCCAGCAGTTTGTCTAGCTCCTACGAGCAGTACTTC	CASSLSSSYEQYF	TRBJ2-7	.	13	.	TRBV28
TGCGCCAGCAGTCAATCAACCTCTCTCCAATGGCAGGTCGCGACTGAAGCTTTCTTT	CASSQSTSLQWQVATEAFF	TRBJ1-1	.	19	.	TRBV23-1
TGTGCCAGCAGCTCCCGGGTGGGGAGTAACCAAGAGACCCAGTACTTC	CASSSRVGSNQETQYF	TRBJ2-5	.	16	.	TRBV7-6
TGCGCCAGCAGCCTGAGCACTGAAGCTTTCTTT	CASSLSTEAFF	TRBJ1-1	.	11	.	TRBV5-1
TGTGCCAGTAGTGCAAGGGCCCCAAATGAAAAACTGTTTTTT	CASSARAPNEKLFF	TRBJ1-4	.	14	.	TRBV19
TGTGCCAGCAGCGGAGGGGGAGGAGAGACCCAGTACTTC	CASSGGGGETQYF	TRBJ2-5	few	13	.	TRBV2
TGTGCCAGCAGTTTCAGGGTTACCGGGGAGCTGTTTTTT	CASSFRVTGELFF	TRBJ2-2	.	13	.	TRBV28
TGTGCCAGCACCCTGGGAGGCCACGAGCAGTACTTC	CASTLGGHEQYF	TRBJ2-7	.	12	.	TRBV28
TGTGCCAGCAGCTTAGGGGCTATGGTTCCATATGGCTACACCTTC	CASSLGAMVPYGYTF	TRBJ1-2	.	15	.	TRBV13
TGCAGCGTTGAGGGGACGGATGAAAAACTGTTTTTT	CSVEGTDEKLFF	TRBJ1-4	.	12	.	TRBV29-1
TGTGCCAGCAGACAGGGGGCGGAGGGCTACACCTTC	CASRQGAEGYTF	TRBJ1-2	few	12	TRBD1	TRBV27
TGCGCCAGCAGCCAAAGACAGAGCTTGAACACTGAAGCTTTCTTT	CASSQRQSLNTEAFF	TRBJ1-1	.	15	.	TRBV4-1
TGTGCCTGGAGTGCCCCCGACAGGTTGAACACTGAAGCTTTCTTT	CAWSAPDRLNTEAFF	TRBJ1-1	.	15	.	TRBV30
TGTGCCTGGAGTGTGTTTGCGGGCCTAACTAACTATGGCTACACCTTC	CAWSVFAGLTNYGYTF	TRBJ1-2	.	16	.	TRBV30
TGTGCCAGCAGCTTGGGACAGGGGGCAGAAAACGAGCAGTACTTC	CASSLGQGAENEQYF	TRBJ2-7	.	15	TRBD1	TRBV7-2
TGTGCCATCAGTGAGGACCCGTCGACTAGCGGGGCTTACAATGAGCAGTTCTTC	CAISEDPSTSGAYNEQFF	TRBJ2-1	.	18	TRBD2	TRBV10-3
TGTGCCAGCAGCTCTGTGGACAGCAAGAGTCGGGCGACCTTC	CASSSVDSKSRATF	TRBJ1-2	.	14	.	TRBV7-9
TGTGCCAGTAGTATATTCTTAAGCGGGAGAAAGAGGGACTACGAGCAGTACTTC	CASSIFLSGRKRDYEQYF	TRBJ2-7	.	18	TRBD2	TRBV19
TGTGCCAGCAGTGCCCCAGTCGGCGACTATGGCTACACCTTC	CASSAPVGDYGYTF	TRBJ1-2	.	14	.	TRBV6-4
TGTGCCAGCAGTTACGAGGCGGGAGGGCCTGATGAGCAGTTCTTC	CASSYEAGGPDEQFF	TRBJ2-1	.	15	TRBD2	TRBV6-5
TGTGCCACCAGCAACCAGGCGGGCACCGGGGAGCTGTTTTTT	CATSNQAGTGELFF	TRBJ2-2	.	14	.	TRBV15
TGCGCCAGCAGCGAAAGACAGGGGTTAACCCACGAGCAGTACTTC	CASSERQGLTHEQYF	TRBJ2-7	.	15	TRBD1	TRBV5-1
TGTGCCAGCAGCGCAGGAGTCGAGCAGTACTTC	CASSAGVEQYF	TRBJ2-7	few	11	.	TRBV9
TGTGCCAGCAGTGAATCGGCAGGGGCTATCGGCTACACCTTC	CASSESAGAIGYTF	TRBJ1-2	few	14	.	TRBV2
TGTGCCAGCAGTTTATACCCAGGACAGGGGGCTTCTAACTATGGCTACACCTTC	CASSLYPGQGASNYGYTF	TRBJ1-2	.	18	TRBD1	TRBV28
TGTGCCAGCAGCTTAGTCGTCGGGGGCCCAGACGAGCAGTACTTC	CASSLVVGGPDEQYF	TRBJ2-7	.	15	.	TRBV7-9
TGCGCCAGCAGCCGAGCGGGGAGGGGTTACGAGCAGTACTTC	CASSRAGRGYEQYF	TRBJ2-7	.	14	TRBD2	TRBV4-1
TGTGCCAGCAGCCCGTCCCGGGACTCCCCCACAGATACGCAGTATTTT	CASSPSRDSPTDTQYF	TRBJ2-3	.	16	.	TRBV14
TGTGCCAGCAGTGAGTACCGCGGGTATTCCTACGAGCAGTACTTC	CASSEYRGYSYEQYF	TRBJ2-7	once	15	.	TRBV2
TGTGCCAGCAGAGGTCCCAACTCTGGGGCCAACGTCCTGACTTTC	CASRGPNSGANVLTF	TRBJ2-6	.	15	.	TRBV7-9
TGTGCCAGCAACGCCCAGGACAACTTATCCTACGAGCAGTACTTC	CASNAQDNLSYEQYF	TRBJ2-7	.	15	.	TRBV28
TGTGCCACCAGCAGAGGGTCTAGCGGAACCACCAGGGGTGAGCAGTACTTC	CATSRGSSGTTRGEQYF	TRBJ2-7	.	17	.	TRBV15
TGTGCCAGCAGTTTATTGACAGGGGGTCAGCCCCAGCATTTT	CASSLLTGGQPQHF	TRBJ1-5	.	14	TRBD1	TRBV27
TGTGCCAGCAGCTTAGAAGGAGCCGTGAGCTATGGCTACACCTTC	CASSLEGAVSYGYTF	TRBJ1-2	.	15	.	TRBV11-2
TGTGCCAGCAGTTTATCAAGGGGGCCGGGCACTGAAGCTTTCTTT	CASSLSRGPGTEAFF	TRBJ1-1	.	15	TRBD1	TRBV27
TGTGCCAGCAGTTCTCACGGAGACAGTGAAGCTTTCTTT	CASSSHGDSEAFF	TRBJ1-1	once	13	.	TRBV6-5
TGTGCCAGCAGTGAAGCGACCCAGGTCGAGCAGTACTTC	CASSEATQVEQYF	TRBJ2-7	.	13	.	TRBV6-1
TGTGCCAGCATCCCTGGGAGAACCTACGACGAAAAACTGTTTTTT	CASIPGRTYDEKLFF	TRBJ1-4	.	15	.	TRBV7-6
TGTGCCAGCAGCTTAGGTATAGGGCCCGGAAGGACCCAGTACTTC	CASSLGIGPGRTQYF	TRBJ2-5	.	15	.	TRBV7-3
TGTGCCAGCAGCCAAGCTCAGGGGCTAGCGGGAGGATACAATGAGCAGTTCTTC	CASSQAQGLAGGYNEQFF	TRBJ2-1	.	18	TRBD2	TRBV4-2
TGTGCCAGCAGCCCCCCCTGGGGCGGGCCAGATACGCAGTATTTT	CASSPPWGGPDTQYF	TRBJ2-3	.	15	.	TRBV11-2
TGTGCCAGCAGCTTAGTAAACAGGGGACATGAGCAGTTCTTC	CASSLVNRGHEQFF	TRBJ2-1	.	14	TRBD1	TRBV7-8
TGTGCCAGCAGCTTAGTCCCCTACTACGATGAGCAGTTCTTC	CASSLVPYYDEQFF	TRBJ2-1	.	14	.	TRBV7-2